Shown below are 19 T cell receptor beta chains from a single sample sequenced in a study of shared clonotypes between healthy human individuals. Produced via immunoSEQ multiplex PCR; TCRdb's table is partial and in-frame only. The table has 110,000 or so clones, about 62% seen once. Sequencing was done on a sample of memory CD8+ T cells sorted from blood. Subset given: CD45RO+ cells pooled with CCR7-negative TemRA cells. The receptors originated from a woman aged 25 to 39 in good health.

This clone came up a few times. V gene TRBV5-8 combines with J gene TRBJ1-1, with D possibly matching TRBD1 (5 bases). V lost 5 bases and J lost 4, with 12 bases in between. This CDR3 is 13 amino acids long. Germline CDR1 and CDR2: SGHTS and YDEGEE. The chain's CDR3 is CASRKTVFTEAFF. The CDR3 DNA reads as TGTGCCAGCAGAAAGACAGTTTTCACTGAAGCTTTCTTT.

This clone showed up just once. V gene TRBV19 combines with J gene TRBJ1-2; D gene unclear. Trimming removed 1 base from V and 6 bases from J, with 12 bases in between. The CDR3 covers 14 residues. In germline, CDR1 is LNHDA, CDR2 SQIVND (reference sequence). DNA for the CDR3: TGTGCCAGTAGTATAGGCACTGGCAGCCATGGCTACACCTTC. Encoded protein: CASSIGTGSHGYTF. Full variable domain (outside the CDR3, taken from reference TRBV19 and TRBJ1-2): DGGITQSPKYLFRKEGQNVTLSCEQNLNHDAMYWYRQDPGQGLRLIYYSQIVNDFQKGDIAEGYSVSREKKESFPLTVTSAQKNPTAFYLCASSIGTGSHGYTFGSGTRLTVV.

V is TRBV28 and J is TRBJ2-7; D remains unclear. This CDR3 contains 13 residues. V shed 5 bases and J shed 1 base, with 9 bases lying between them. The germline V gene has CDR1 MDHEN and CDR2 SYDVKM. CDR3 coding DNA: TGTGCCAGCAGTGCCCCGAATTCCTACGAGCAGTACTTC. It translates to CASSAPNSYEQYF. Together with reference TRBV28 and TRBJ2-7, the CDR3 gives the full variable domain: DVKVTQSSRYLVKRTGEKVFLECVQDMDHENMFWYRQDPGLGLRLIYFSYDVKMKEKGDIPEGYSVSREKKERFSLILESASTNQTSMYLCASSAPNSYEQYFGPGTRLTVT.

V and J are TRBV19 and TRBJ1-5; D uncertain. The CDR3 has 14 residues. With 7 bases removed from V and 0 bases from J, the gap between germline ends came to 10 bases. Germline V gene data show CDR1 as LNHDA and CDR2 as SQIVND (reference sequence). CDR3 bases: TGTGCCAGTACGCGGCTCTATAGCAATCAGCCCCAGCATTTT. Translating gives CASTRLYSNQPQHF.

CDR3 DNA sequence: TGTGCCAGCAGCCAAGAGGGCGCTAGCTCCTACGAGCAGTACTTC. This codes for CASSQEGASSYEQYF. V is TRBV2 and J is TRBJ2-7; a weak D match, TRBD2 (5 bases). Germline V lookup: CDR1 SNHLY, CDR2 FYNNEI. The CDR3 has 15 amino acids. Trimming removed 6 bases from V and 0 bases from J, with 15 bases in between.

The chain links TRBV2 to TRBJ2-7; D unresolved. Germline V lookup: CDR1 SNHLY, CDR2 FYNNEI. The germline V and J ends were trimmed by 6 bases and 4 bases, with 7 bases remaining between them. The CDR3 has 11 amino acids. The CDR3 DNA reads as TGTGCCAGCAGGGGTAATTACGAGCAGTACTTC. Its protein is CASRGNYEQYF.

This chain joins TRBV10-3 and TRBJ2-7; D ambiguous. The V and J ends lost 6 bases and 6 bases respectively, with 12 bases between them. Germline V gene data show CDR1 as ENHRY and CDR2 as SYGVKD. The CDR3 sequence is 12 residues long. Here the CDR3 reads CAISPTQTEQYF. The CDR3 DNA is TGTGCCATCAGCCCAACACAGACCGAGCAGTACTTC.

The chain has TRBV28 and TRBJ2-7; TRBD1 matches 7 bases. Germline V gene lookup returns CDR1 MDHEN and CDR2 SYDVKM. This CDR3 has 14 residues. Germline trimming cut 6 bases from V and 6 bases from J; bases unmatched to any gene: 11. This CDR3 is CASRATGFSSEQYF. As DNA, the CDR3 is TGTGCCAGCAGGGCGACAGGGTTCTCGAGCGAGCAGTACTTC.

The V and J genes are TRBV7-7 and TRBJ2-5, with TRBD1 as a possible D gene (6 bases). Looked up from germline, CDR1 is SSHAT and CDR2 is FNYEAQ (reference sequence). V was pared by 5 bases and J by 5 bases, with 18 bases between. The CDR3 covers 15 residues. The CDR3 spells CASSDPNRVGETQYF. The CDR3 DNA reads TGTGCCAGCAGCGACCCCAACAGGGTCGGTGAGACCCAGTACTTC.

Turning to this clone: The same CDR3 can be traced to other DNA sequences in this sample. The rearrangement joins TRBV6-1 to TRBJ2-2; TRBD1 matches at 8 bases. CDR1 and CDR2 (germline): MNHNS, SASEGT. V lost 2 bases to trimming and J lost 5 bases; unmatched junction nucleotides: 1. The CDR3 has 14 residues. This CDR3 is CASSEQGATGELFF. DNA of the CDR3: TGTGCCAGCAGTGAACAGGGGGCAACCGGGGAGCTGTTTTTT.

This chain joins TRBV14 and TRBJ1-1; D is possibly TRBD1 (6 bases). This CDR3 is 14 amino acids long. Germline V gene lookup returns CDR1 SGHDN and CDR2 FVKESK. Trimming left V 2 bases short and J 1 base short, with 8 bases between. CDR3 sequence (DNA): TGTGCCAGCAGCCAACTAGGGGGGAACACTGAAGCTTTCTTT. Residues: CASSQLGGNTEAFF.

V is TRBV19 and J is TRBJ1-1, with D maybe TRBD1 (5 bases). Trimming left V 1 base short and J 0 bases short, with 18 bases between. The CDR3 is 18 amino acids. CDR1 is LNHDA, CDR2 SQIVND, per germline (reference sequence). The chain's CDR3 is CASSIAPIPGPMNTEAFF. CDR3 coding DNA: TGTGCCAGTAGTATAGCGCCGATCCCGGGACCCATGAACACTGAAGCTTTCTTT.

The rearrangement uses TRBV6-5 and TRBJ2-7, with a tentative D call TRBD1 (5 bases). Trimming cost V 6 bases and J 0 bases, with 15 bases left between them. From germline, CDR1 is MNHEY and CDR2 SVGAGI. CDR3 size: 15 residues. This CDR3 reads CASRVARVSSYEQYF. The CDR3 nucleotides are TGTGCCAGCAGGGTCGCCAGGGTTTCCTCCTACGAGCAGTACTTC.

V gene TRBV27 combines with J gene TRBJ2-1; 10 bases align to TRBD2. Germline trimming cut 4 bases from V and 4 bases from J; bases unmatched to any gene: 4. Germline V gives CDR1 MNHEY, CDR2 SMNVEV (reference sequence). This CDR3 is built from 15 residues. The CDR3 reads CASSSGTSVYNEQFF. CDR3 coding DNA: TGTGCCAGCAGTTCCGGGACTAGCGTGTACAATGAGCAGTTCTTC.

This clone was counted a few times. V gene TRBV28 combines with J gene TRBJ2-7; 8 nucleotides agree with TRBD1. Germline V lookup: CDR1 MDHEN, CDR2 SYDVKM. V dropped 5 bases and J dropped 2; count of bases not matched to a gene: 5. The CDR3 has 14 amino acids. The CDR3 region is CASSPTGVTYEQYF. The CDR3 nucleotides read TGTGCCAGCAGTCCGACAGGGGTTACCTACGAGCAGTACTTC.

The chain links TRBV27 to TRBJ1-2, with TRBD1 matching 9 bases. With 8 bases clipped from V and 7 bases from J, the junction kept 11 bases outside the gene matches. The CDR3 contains 14 residues. Germline CDR1 MNHEY, CDR2 SMNVEV (reference sequence). The CDR3 reads CASLSSQGAAGYTF. For the CDR3, the DNA is TGTGCCAGCCTGTCATCACAGGGGGCGGCTGGCTACACCTTC.

This clone was seen only a few times. This chain joins TRBV27 and TRBJ2-7; D may be TRBD1 (6 bases). V lost 1 base to trimming and J lost 0 bases, with 10 bases between them. There are 15 residues in the CDR3. Germline values: CDR1 MNHEY, CDR2 SMNVEV (reference sequence). In DNA form, the CDR3 reads TGTGCCAGCAGTTTATTCCCAGGGGACTCCTACGAGCAGTACTTC. It translates to CASSLFPGDSYEQYF.

In regard to this clone: A read error is the likely source, as a far larger clone sits one nucleotide away. The rearrangement links TRBV28 to TRBJ2-5; D is undetermined. The end of the DNA is better explained by TRBJ2-7, so the J call may be wrong. Germline CDR1 reads MDHEN; CDR2 reads SYDVKM. The CDR3 has 11 amino acids. CDR3 DNA: TGTGCCAGCAGTTTAGGCTACGAGCAGTACTTC. Protein: CASSLGYEQYF.

The chain employs TRBV4-1 and TRBJ1-2, with TRBD1 as a possible D gene (5 bases). The ends were cut back, 0 bases at V and 5 bases at J, with 10 bases in the middle. In germline, CDR1 is MGHRA, CDR2 YSYEKL. The CDR3 sequence is 14 residues long. CDR3 in amino acids: CASSQDLGVYGYTF. CDR3 DNA sequence: TGCGCCAGCAGCCAAGATTTGGGGGTTTATGGCTACACCTTC.